The source of this T cell receptor (beta chain) is a study of molecular identifiers for immune sequencing clone quantification (dated by TCRdb to the late 2010s). Study-level background: For a replicate experiment, RNA from approximately 20,000 or 100,000 naive CD8 T cells was divided into five aliquots, of which four were sequenced. This methods study used CD8 T cells to benchmark TCR RNA copy counting and molecular-identifier clustering-based TCR repertoire sequencing (MIDCIRS).

The CDR3 has 17 amino acids, counting the end cysteine and phenylalanine. The retained sequence is limited to the CDR3, 51 bases, with the frame set at the first base. Taken from the germline V gene, the CDR1 and CDR2 loops are SNHLY and FYNNEI. V and J are trimmed by 0 bases and 4 bases, and the gene matches miss 9 bases of the junction. Study-wide conclusions, independent of this receptor: Highly expanded clone sizes could be underestimated because identical TCR molecules may share a barcode. Modeling estimated about three recovered TCR RNA copies per cell, compared with 8.5 to 10 by digital PCR, which implies about 30% capture efficiency. The naive libraries included spiked-in Jurkat TCR RNA (fewer than 11 copies' worth), and this Jurkat TCR RNA is not part of the donor repertoire. In CMV-specific effector cells, clones with more than 20 RNA copies contained over 99% of molecules, whereas in naive cells such clones contained under 1% of molecules. When barcode sub-clustering was omitted, TCR diversity was inflated by chimeric consensus sequences, with chimeras reaching as high as 47%. Spiked-in Jurkat TCR RNA equal to a single cell's worth was reported to be detectable even within 1,100,000 naive CD8 T cells.

The library relied on PCR. The sequencing machine was a NextSeq 500. Preparation of bulk TCR libraries followed a previously described approach, with the TCR primers listed in Table S5. Purification of total RNA was performed with the Qiagen AllPrep DNA/RNA kit. Before any analysis, reads coming from multiple sequencing runs of the same library were combined into one pool. The paper's data handling went like this. Only reads with exact TCR constant sequence were kept, trimmed to 150 nt, and grouped by their 12-nt molecular barcodes. Reads within each barcode group were sub-clustered using a 15% Levenshtein threshold, and quality-weighted consensus sequences were constructed for each RNA molecule. Non-functional sequences were excluded, and lower-count sequences lying one edit away from another sequence were also excluded. On the basis of fitting two negative binomial distributions, barcode sub-clusters with fewer than 20% of the maximum read count were discarded. TCRdb's own reprocessing of the public reads used fastp at Q25 and MiXCR and kept productive beta chains. Each CDR3 protein gets just one entry, which takes the most common genes and DNA from the rows behind it. It is TCRdb's table, rather than the study itself, that gives the V and J calls and clone size. A total of about 630,000 distinct CDR3 sequences appear in this sample, roughly 25% of them only once. Around 0.78% of the sample lies in the top ten.

This clonotype was detected a few times. It lacks a known antigen. There are no base qualities to consult, and no much larger clone falls within one base. Libraries of naive CD8 T cells were built from anywhere between about 17,000 and 1,000,000 sorted cells, with 10%, 30% or 50% of the purified RNA used. Naive CD8 T cells were FACS-sorted as CD8+CD4-CCR7+CD45RA+ on a BD FACSAria II into RLT Plus buffer. To test detection sensitivity, Jurkat RNA equivalent to more than 9 TCR copies was spiked into samples of roughly 18,000-1,000,000 naive CD8 T cells. CD8 T cells were enriched with RosetteSep CD8+ T Cell Enrichment Cocktail and Ficoll-Paque, followed by ACK red cell lysis.

This sequence uses TRBV2 and TRBJ2-7, and 10 junction bases match TRBD1. The receptor was isolated from a human donor in good health. Some libraries in this study had Jurkat cell RNA spiked in. Sequenced sample: naive CD8+ T cells from blood, with Jurkat cell RNA spiked in. The cell subset or site tag for this specimen amounts to: FACS-sorted CD8+CD4-CCR7+CD45RA+ naive T cells. The nucleotide sequence is given as TGTGCCAGCAGTGAAGCGTTGTCGGGACAGGGGATTTACGAGCAGTACTTC. This translates into CASSEALSGQGIYEQYF.